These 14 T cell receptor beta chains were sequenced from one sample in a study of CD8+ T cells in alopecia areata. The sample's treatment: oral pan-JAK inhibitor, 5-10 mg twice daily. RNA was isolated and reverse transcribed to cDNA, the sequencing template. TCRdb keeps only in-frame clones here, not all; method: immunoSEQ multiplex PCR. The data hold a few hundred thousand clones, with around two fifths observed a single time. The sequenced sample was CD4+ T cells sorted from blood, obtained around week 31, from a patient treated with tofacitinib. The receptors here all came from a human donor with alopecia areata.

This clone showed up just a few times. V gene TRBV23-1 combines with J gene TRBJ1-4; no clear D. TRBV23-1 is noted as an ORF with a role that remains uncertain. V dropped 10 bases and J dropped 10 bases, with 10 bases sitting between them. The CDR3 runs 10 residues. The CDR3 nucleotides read TGCGCCAATCCTTGTGGAAAACTGTTTTTT. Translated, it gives CANPCGKLFF.

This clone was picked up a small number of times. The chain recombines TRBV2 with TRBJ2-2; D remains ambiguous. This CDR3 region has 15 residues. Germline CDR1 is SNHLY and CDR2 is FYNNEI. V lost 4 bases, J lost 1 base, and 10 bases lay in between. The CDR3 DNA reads TGTGCCAGCAGTGTTTCCAGATTGAACACCGGGGAGCTGTTTTTT. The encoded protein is CASSVSRLNTGELFF.

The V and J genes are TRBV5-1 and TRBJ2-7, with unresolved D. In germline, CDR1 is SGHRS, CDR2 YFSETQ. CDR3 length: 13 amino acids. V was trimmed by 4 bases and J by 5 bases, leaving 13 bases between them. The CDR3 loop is CASSRPARHEQYF. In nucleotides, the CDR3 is TGCGCCAGCAGCCGCCCCGCTCGCCACGAGCAGTACTTC.

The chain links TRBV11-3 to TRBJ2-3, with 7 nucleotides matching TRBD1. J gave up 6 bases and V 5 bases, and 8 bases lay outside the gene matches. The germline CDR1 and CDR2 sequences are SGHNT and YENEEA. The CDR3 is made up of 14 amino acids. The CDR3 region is CASSQDRDKDTQYF. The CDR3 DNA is TGTGCCAGCAGCCAAGACAGGGACAAGGATACGCAGTATTTT.

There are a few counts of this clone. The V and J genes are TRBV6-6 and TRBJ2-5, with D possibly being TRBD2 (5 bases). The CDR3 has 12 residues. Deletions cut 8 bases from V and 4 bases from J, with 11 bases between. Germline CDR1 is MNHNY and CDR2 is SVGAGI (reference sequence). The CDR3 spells CASDMGRETQYF. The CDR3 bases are TGTGCCAGCGACATGGGGAGAGAGACCCAGTACTTC.

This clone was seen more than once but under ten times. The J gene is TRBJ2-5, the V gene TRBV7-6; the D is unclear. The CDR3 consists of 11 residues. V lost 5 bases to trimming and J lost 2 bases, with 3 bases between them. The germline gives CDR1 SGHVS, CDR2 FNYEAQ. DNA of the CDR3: TGTGCCAGCAGCATACAAGAGACCCAGTACTTC. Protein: CASSIQETQYF.

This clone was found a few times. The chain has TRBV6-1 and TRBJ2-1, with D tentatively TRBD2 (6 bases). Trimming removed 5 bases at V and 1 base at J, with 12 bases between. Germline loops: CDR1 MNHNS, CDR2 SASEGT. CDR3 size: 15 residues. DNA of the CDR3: TGTGCCAGCAGTCCTTTAGCGGTTTCCTACAATGAGCAGTTCTTC. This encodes CASSPLAVSYNEQFF.

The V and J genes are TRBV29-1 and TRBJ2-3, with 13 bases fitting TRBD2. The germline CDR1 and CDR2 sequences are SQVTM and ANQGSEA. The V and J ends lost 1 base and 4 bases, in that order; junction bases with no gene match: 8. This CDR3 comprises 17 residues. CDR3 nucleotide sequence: TGCAGCGTTGAAGTACGGGGACTAGCGGGGATTGCAGATACGCAGTATTTT. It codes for CSVEVRGLAGIADTQYF.

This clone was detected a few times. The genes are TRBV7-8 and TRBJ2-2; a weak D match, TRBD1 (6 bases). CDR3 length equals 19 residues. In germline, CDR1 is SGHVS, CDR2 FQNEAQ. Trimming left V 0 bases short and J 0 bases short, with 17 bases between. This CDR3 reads CASSLARVTGRANTGELFF. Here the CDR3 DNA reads TGTGCCAGCAGCTTAGCGCGTGTGACAGGTCGTGCGAACACCGGGGAGCTGTTTTTT.

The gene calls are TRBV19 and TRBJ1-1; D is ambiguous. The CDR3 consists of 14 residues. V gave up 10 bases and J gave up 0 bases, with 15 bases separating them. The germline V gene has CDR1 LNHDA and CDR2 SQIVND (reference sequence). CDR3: CATIREALNTEAFF. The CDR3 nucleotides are TGTGCCACAATCCGTGAGGCGCTGAACACTGAAGCTTTCTTT.

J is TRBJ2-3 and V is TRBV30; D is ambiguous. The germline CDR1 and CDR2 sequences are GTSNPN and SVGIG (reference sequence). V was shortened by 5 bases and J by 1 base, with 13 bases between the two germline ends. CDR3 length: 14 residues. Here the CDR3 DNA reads TGTGCCTGGGGCCGGCGGCTAGGCACAGATACGCAGTATTTT. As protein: CAWGRRLGTDTQYF.

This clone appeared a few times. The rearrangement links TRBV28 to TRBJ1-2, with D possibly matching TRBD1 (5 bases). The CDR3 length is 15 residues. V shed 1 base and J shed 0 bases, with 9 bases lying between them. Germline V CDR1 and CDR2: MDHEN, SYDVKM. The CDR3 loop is CASSLYQGTNYGYTF. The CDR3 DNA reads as TGTGCCAGCAGTTTATATCAGGGAACTAACTATGGCTACACCTTC.

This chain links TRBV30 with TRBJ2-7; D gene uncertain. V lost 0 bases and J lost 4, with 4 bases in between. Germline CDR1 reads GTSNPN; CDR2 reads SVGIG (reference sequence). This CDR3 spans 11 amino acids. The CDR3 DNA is TGTGCCTGGAGTGTAAAGTACGAGCAGTACTTC. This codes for CAWSVKYEQYF.

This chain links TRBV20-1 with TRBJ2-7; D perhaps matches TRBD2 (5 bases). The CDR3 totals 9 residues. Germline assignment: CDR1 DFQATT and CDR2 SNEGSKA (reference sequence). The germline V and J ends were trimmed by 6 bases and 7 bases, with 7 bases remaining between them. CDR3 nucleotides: TGCAGTGCCGGGGTTGAGCAGTACTTC. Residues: CSAGVEQYF.